This is a list of T cell receptor beta chains from one sample in a study of beta chain features in type 1 diabetes. Sequencing used immunoSEQ multiplex PCR; TCRdb keeps in-frame clones, though not all of them. This repertoire shows some 130,000 clones, around 10% found once; its top ten account for roughly 0.75%. The sample comprised central memory CD4+ T cells from blood. Receptors were obtained from a man aged 25 to 40 with type 1 diabetes. Both conserved end residues are part of each CDR3.

15	TRBV27	CASSPWIQGTHEQYF
15	TRBV29-1	CSVRLGRGRRSEAFF
15	TRBV11-2	CASSRDRGRTDTQYF
13	TRBV2	CASKTSSYNEQFF
16	TRBV5-1	CASSVGSGIGNYGYTF
13	TRBV29-1	CSVEANRGNEQFF
13	TRBV12-5	CASGLSNTDTQYF
14	TRBV28	CASSSGTGVQPQHF
15	TRBV29-1	CSVEERERAPDTQYF
12	TRBV18	CASSLGDHGWYF
13	TRBV13	CASSFTRGYGYTF
14	TRBV7-2	CASSLGSYNSPLHF
12	TRBV14	CASSQDIRGYTF
15	TRBV9	CASSVRALKTGELFF
13	TRBV7-3	CASSLDSYNEQFF
12	TRBV9	CASSPRGGGLHF
14	TRBV18	CASSSGQTNNEQFF
14	TRBV27	CASSFPGGNTEAFF
17	TRBV5-4	CASSQVIAGSSYNEQFF
14	TRBV15	CATSRVQTNTEAFF
13	TRBV4-2	CASSRDFKETQYF
13	TRBV7-9	CASSSNSGNTIYF
15	TRBV9	CASSVTGTGNQPQHF
15	TRBV7-9	CASSLSSFSTDTQYF
13	TRBV7-3	CASSTGTSAIQYF
12	TRBV10-3	CAISTSNTEAFF
13	TRBV30	CAWSVSGDQPQHF
15	TRBV4-3	CASSQEVTLNSPLHF
15	TRBV19	CASSSPGGGASEQFF
14	TRBV5-6	CASSLVYGYGEQFF
13	TRBV5-1	CASSLEGNYGYTF
15	TRBV19	CASGSGGTLVDEQFF
18	TRBV5-4	CASSLTSGGRGRTDTQYF
14	TRBV2	CASRMGRRDTEAFF
13	TRBV5-1	CASSLAGDTEAFF
14	TRBV5-1	CASSIRAEGDTQYF
14	TRBV18	CASSRGGTGDEQYF
16	TRBV7-9	CASSTRLRAGTGEQFF
14	TRBV7-3	CASSSSGLYNEQFF
16	TRBV5-4	CASSLGGSWAKNIQYF